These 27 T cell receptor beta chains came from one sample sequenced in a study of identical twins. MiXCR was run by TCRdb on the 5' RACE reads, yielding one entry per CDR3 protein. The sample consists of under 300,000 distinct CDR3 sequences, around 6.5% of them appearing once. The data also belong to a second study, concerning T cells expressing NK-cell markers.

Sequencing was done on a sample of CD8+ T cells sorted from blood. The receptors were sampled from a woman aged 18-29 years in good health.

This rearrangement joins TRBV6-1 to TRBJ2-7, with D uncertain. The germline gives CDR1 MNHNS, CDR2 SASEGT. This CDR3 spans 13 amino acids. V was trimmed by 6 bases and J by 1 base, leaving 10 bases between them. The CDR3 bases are TGTGCCAGCAGCCCCACAGTTTCCTACGAGCAGTACTTC. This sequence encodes CASSPTVSYEQYF.

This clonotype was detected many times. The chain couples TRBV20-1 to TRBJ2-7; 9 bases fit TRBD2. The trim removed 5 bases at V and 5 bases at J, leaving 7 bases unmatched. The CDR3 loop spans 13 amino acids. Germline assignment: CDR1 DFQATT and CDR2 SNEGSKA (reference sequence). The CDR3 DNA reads TGCAGTGCTGTTAGCGGGAGTAATAACGAGCAGTACTTC. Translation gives CSAVSGSNNEQYF.

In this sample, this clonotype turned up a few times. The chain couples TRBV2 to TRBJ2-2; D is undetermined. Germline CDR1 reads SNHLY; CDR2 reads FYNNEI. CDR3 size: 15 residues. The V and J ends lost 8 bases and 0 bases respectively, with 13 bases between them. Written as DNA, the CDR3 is TGTGCCAGCTATCAGGACGGACCGAACACCGGGGAGCTGTTTTTT. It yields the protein CASYQDGPNTGELFF.

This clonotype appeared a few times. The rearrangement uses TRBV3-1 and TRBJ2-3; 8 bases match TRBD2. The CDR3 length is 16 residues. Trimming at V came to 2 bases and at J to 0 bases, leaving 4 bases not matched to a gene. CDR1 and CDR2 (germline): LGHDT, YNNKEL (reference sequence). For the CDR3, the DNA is TGTGCCAGCAGCCAAACTAGCGGCCTCAGCACAGATACGCAGTATTTT. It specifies CASSQTSGLSTDTQYF.

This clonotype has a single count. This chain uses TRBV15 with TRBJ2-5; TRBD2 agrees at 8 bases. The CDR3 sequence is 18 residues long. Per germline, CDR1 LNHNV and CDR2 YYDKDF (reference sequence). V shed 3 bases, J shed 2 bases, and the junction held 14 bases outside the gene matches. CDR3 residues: CATSSERELLSGQETQYF. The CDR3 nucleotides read TGTGCCACCAGCAGCGAGCGGGAGCTTTTAAGCGGGCAAGAGACCCAGTACTTC.

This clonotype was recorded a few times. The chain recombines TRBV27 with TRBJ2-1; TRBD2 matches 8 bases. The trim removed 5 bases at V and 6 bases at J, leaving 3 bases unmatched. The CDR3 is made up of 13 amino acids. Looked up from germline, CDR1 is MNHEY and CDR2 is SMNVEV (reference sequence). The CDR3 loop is CASSLSGSNEQFF. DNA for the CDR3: TGTGCCAGCAGTCTGAGCGGGAGCAATGAGCAGTTCTTC.

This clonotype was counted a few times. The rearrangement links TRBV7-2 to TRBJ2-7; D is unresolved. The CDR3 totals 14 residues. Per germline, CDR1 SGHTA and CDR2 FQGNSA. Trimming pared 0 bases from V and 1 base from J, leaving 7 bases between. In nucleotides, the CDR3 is TGTGCCAGCAGCTTAGCGGGATTGTCCTACGAGCAGTACTTC. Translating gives CASSLAGLSYEQYF.

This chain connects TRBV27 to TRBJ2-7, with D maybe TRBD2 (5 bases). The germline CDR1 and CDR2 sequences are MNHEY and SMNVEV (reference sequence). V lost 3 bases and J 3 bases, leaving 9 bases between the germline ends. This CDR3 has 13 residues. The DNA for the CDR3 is TGTGCCAGCAGTTTCGGGGATAACTACGAGCAGTACTTC. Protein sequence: CASSFGDNYEQYF.

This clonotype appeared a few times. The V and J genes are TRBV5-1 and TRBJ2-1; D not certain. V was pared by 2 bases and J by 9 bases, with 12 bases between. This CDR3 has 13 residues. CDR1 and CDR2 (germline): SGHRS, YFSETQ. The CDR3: CASSFRLGTEQFF. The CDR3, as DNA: TGCGCCAGCAGCTTTAGACTGGGCACTGAGCAGTTCTTC.

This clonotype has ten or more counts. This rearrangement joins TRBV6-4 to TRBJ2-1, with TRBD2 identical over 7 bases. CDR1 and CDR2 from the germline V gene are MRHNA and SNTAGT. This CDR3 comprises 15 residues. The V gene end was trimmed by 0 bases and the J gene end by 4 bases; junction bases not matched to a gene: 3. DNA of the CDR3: TGTGCCAGCAGTGACTCGGCTAGCGGTTACAATGAGCAGTTCTTC. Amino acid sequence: CASSDSASGYNEQFF.

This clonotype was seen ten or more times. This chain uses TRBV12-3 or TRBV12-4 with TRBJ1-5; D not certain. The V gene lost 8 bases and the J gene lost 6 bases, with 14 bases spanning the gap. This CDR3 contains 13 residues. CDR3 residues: CASGRGTTQPQHF. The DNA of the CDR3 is TGTGCCAGCGGTCGTGGCACCACTCAGCCCCAGCATTTT.

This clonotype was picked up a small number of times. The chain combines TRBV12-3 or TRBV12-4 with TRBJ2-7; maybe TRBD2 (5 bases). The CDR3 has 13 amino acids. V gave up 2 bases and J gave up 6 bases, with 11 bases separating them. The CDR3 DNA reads TGTGCCAGCAGTTTATCGGGGATCCGCGAGCAGTACTTC. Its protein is CASSLSGIREQYF.

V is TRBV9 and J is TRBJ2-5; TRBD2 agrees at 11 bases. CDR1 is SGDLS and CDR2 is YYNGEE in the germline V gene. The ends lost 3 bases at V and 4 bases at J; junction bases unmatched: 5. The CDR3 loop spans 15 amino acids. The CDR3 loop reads CASSGLAGGGETQYF. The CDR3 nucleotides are TGTGCCAGCAGCGGTCTAGCGGGGGGAGGAGAGACCCAGTACTTC.

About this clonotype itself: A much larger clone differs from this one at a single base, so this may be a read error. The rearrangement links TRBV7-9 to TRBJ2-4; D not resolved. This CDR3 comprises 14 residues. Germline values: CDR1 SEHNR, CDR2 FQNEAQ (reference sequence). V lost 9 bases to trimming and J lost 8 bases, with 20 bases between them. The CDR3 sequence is CARSLGNPGDIQYF. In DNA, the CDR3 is TGTGCCAGGAGCCTAGGGAATCCTGGGGACATTCAGTACTTC.

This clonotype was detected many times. The CDR3 is CAISESSTSGNNEQFF. CDR3 sequence (DNA): TGTGCCATCAGTGAGTCGTCGACTAGCGGAAACAATGAGCAGTTCTTC. The V gene is TRBV10-3, the J gene TRBJ2-1, with TRBD2 identical over 9 bases. V dropped 0 bases and J dropped 5; count of bases not matched to a gene: 5. The CDR3 covers 16 residues. CDR1 and CDR2 (germline): ENHRY, SYGVKD.

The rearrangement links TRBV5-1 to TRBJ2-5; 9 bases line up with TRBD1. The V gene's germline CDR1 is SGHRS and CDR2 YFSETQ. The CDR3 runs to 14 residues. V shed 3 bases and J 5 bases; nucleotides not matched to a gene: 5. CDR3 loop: CASSWTGVVETQYF. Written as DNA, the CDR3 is TGCGCCAGCAGCTGGACAGGGGTGGTTGAGACCCAGTACTTC.

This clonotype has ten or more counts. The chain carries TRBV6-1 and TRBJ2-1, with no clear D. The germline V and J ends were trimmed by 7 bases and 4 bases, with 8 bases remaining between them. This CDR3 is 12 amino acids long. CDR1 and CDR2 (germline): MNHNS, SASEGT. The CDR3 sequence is CASISRYNEQFF. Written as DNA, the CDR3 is TGTGCCAGCATCTCTAGGTACAATGAGCAGTTCTTC.

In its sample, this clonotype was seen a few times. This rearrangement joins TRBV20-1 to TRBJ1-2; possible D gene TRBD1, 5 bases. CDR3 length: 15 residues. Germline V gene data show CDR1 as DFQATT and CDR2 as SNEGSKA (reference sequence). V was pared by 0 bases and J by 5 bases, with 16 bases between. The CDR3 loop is CSARDPVRERYGYTF. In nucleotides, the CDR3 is TGCAGTGCTAGAGATCCCGTCAGGGAGAGATATGGCTACACCTTC.

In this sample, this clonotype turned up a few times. The DNA for the CDR3 is TGTGCCAGCAGCTCTGGGCCTAGCACGCGACAATACGAGCAGTACTTC. This gives the protein CASSSGPSTRQYEQYF. V gene TRBV7-2 combines with J gene TRBJ2-7; possibly TRBD2 for D (5 bases). V dropped 4 bases and J dropped 4 bases, with 20 bases sitting between them. Germline values: CDR1 SGHTA, CDR2 FQGNSA. The CDR3 loop spans 16 amino acids. The full variable domain, completed using reference TRBV7-2 and TRBJ2-7, is GAGVSQSPSNKVTEKGKDVELRCDPISGHTALYWYRQSLGQGLEFLIYFQGNSAPDKSGLPSDRFSAERTGGSVSTLTIQRTQQEDSAVYLCASSSGPSTRQYEQYFGPGTRLTVT.

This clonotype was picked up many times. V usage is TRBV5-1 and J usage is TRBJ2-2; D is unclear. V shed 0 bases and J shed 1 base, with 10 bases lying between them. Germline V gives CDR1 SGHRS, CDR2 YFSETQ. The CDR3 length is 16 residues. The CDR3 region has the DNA TGCGCCAGCAGCTTGGTCGGAGTCAGGAACACCGGGGAGCTGTTTTTT. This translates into CASSLVGVRNTGELFF.

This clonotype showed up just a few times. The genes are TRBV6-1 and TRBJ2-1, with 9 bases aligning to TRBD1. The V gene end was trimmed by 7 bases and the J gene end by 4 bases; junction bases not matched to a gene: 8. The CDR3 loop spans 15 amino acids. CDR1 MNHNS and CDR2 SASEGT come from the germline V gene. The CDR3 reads CASIPGTGSYNEQFF. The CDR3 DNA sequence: TGTGCCAGCATCCCGGGGACAGGGTCTTACAATGAGCAGTTCTTC.

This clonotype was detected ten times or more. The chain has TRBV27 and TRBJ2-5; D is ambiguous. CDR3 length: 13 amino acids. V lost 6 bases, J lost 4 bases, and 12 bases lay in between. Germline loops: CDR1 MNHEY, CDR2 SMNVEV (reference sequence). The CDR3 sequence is CASSPRVSETQYF. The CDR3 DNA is TGTGCCAGCAGCCCCCGGGTTTCAGAGACCCAGTACTTC.

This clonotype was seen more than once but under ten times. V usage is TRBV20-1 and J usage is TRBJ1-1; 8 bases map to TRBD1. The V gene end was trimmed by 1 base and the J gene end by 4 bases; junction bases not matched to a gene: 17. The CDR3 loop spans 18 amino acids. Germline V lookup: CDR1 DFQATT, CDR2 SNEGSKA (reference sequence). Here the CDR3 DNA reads TGCAGTGCTAGAGGATACCCAATACAGGGGGTAATGGTCACTGAAGCTTTCTTT. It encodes CSARGYPIQGVMVTEAFF.

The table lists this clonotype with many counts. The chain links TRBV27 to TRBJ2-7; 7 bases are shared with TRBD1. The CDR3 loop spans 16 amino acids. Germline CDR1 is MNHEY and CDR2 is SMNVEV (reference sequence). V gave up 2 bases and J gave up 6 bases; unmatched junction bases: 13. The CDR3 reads CASSLSPIDRVFEQYF. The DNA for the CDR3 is TGTGCCAGCAGTTTAAGTCCAATCGACAGGGTCTTCGAGCAGTACTTC.

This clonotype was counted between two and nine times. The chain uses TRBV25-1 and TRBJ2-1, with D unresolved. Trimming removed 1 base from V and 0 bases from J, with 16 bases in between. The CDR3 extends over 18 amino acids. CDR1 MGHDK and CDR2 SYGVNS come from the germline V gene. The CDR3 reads CASSESLGRTSSYNEQFF. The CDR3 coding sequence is TGTGCCAGCAGTGAATCTCTAGGCAGGACGAGCTCCTACAATGAGCAGTTCTTC.

The CDR3 loop reads CASSHGLAGRNEQFF. The CDR3 DNA is TGTGCCAGCAGCCACGGACTAGCGGGACGCAATGAGCAGTTCTTC. The genes are TRBV6-5 and TRBJ2-1; TRBD2 matches 12 bases. The CDR3 length is 15 residues. The germline V gene encodes CDR1 MNHEY and CDR2 SVGAGI. The ends lost 6 bases at V and 6 bases at J; junction bases unmatched: 6.

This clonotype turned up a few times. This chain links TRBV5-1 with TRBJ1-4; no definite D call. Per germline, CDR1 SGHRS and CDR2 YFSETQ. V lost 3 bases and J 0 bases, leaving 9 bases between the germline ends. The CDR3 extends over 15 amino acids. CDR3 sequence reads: CASSSGEATNEKLFF. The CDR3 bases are TGCGCCAGCAGCTCTGGAGAAGCAACTAATGAAAAACTGTTTTTT.